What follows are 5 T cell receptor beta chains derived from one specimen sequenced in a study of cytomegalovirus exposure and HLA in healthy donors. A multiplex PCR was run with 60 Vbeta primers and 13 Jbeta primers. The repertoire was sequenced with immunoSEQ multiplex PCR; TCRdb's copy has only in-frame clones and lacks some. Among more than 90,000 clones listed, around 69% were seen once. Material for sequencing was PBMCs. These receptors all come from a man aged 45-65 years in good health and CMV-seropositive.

The CDR3 sequence: CASSPPGLGRADTQYF. The CDR3 nucleotides are TGTGCCAGCAGCCCTCCGGGACTGGGGAGGGCAGATACGCAGTATTTT. The rearrangement links TRBV5-4 to TRBJ2-3; TRBD2 agrees at 7 bases. J gave up 4 bases and V 4 bases, and 12 bases lay outside the gene matches. CDR1 is SGHNT, CDR2 YYREEE, per germline (reference sequence). CDR3 length: 16 residues.

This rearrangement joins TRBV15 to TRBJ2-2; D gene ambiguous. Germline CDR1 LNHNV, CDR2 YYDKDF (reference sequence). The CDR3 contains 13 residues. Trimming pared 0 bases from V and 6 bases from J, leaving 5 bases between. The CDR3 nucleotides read TGTGCCACCAGCAGAGATTCTGCCGGGGAGCTGTTTTTT. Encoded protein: CATSRDSAGELFF.

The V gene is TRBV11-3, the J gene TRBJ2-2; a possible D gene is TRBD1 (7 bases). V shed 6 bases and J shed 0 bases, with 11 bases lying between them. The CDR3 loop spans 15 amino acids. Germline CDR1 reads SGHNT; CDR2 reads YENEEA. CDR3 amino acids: CASRRDSANTGELFF. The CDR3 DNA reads TGTGCCAGCAGGCGGGACAGCGCGAACACCGGGGAGCTGTTTTTT.

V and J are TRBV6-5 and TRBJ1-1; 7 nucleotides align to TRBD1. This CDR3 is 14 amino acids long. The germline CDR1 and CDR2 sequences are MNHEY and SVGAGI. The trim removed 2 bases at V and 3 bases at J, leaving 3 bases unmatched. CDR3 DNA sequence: TGTGCCAGCAGTTACCGACAGGGAGACACTGAAGCTTTCTTT. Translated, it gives CASSYRQGDTEAFF.

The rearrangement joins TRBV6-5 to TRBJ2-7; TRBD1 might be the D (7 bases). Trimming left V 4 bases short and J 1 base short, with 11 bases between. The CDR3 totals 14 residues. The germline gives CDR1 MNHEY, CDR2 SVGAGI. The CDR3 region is CASSFPGGSYEQYF. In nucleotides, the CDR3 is TGTGCCAGCAGTTTCCCAGGGGGGTCCTACGAGCAGTACTTC.